This T cell receptor beta chain came from a study of cytotoxic CD8 clonotypes in ibrutinib-treated CLL. The overall study: Partial response occurred in 24 patients and complete response in 2; at median approximately 68 months, about 14 remained remitted and 12 progressed. Each sample contained, on average, about 250,000 productive templates and tens of thousands of productive rearrangements.

The study, taken as a whole, reports: Clonality went higher at ibrutinib response and then dropped back toward baseline at progression. Investigators sampled sustained-remission and progressing patients at differing times.

Trimming pared 2 bases from V and 3 bases from J, leaving 10 bases between. The CDR3 extends over 14 amino acids. CDR1 is KGHSH, CDR2 LQKENI, per germline. Some clones are missing from TCRdb's copy, which holds only in-frame ones; the method was immunoSEQ multiplex PCR. The repertoire holds more than 200,000 clones, with 79% as singletons. Details on this clone: Its target is not known.

The TCR was taken from a human donor with chronic lymphocytic leukemia. Here the sequenced sample was PBMCs, taken after 12 months of ibrutinib treatment. V and J are TRBV18 and TRBJ1-2; unclear D gene. The CDR3 region has the DNA TGTGCCAGCTCACCAGCCCTCCGGGACTATGGCTACACCTTC. Its protein product is CASSPALRDYGYTF.